This T cell receptor (beta chain) was captured in a study of shared clonotypes between healthy human individuals. Looking at the study overall: Three CD4 naive, three CD4 memory, two CD8 naive and one CD8 memory plate were used per donor. Study-wide points: Non-shared clonotypes had lower generation probabilities than clonotypes shared by all four sorted-subset donors.

Germline trimming cut 5 bases from V and 4 bases from J; bases unmatched to any gene: 6. There are 14 residues in the CDR3. The germline CDR1 and CDR2 sequences are SGHNT and YENEEA. Only Caucasian adults living in Nashville, Tennessee served as donors. The authors divided CD4+ cells into CD45RA+ naive and CD45RA-negative memory subsets. As regards this clone: Its antigen is not known.

The table came from immunoSEQ multiplex PCR; TCRdb's copy has only in-frame clones and leaves some out. In the table there are approximately 2.1 million clones, approximately 95% of which are singletons. The material sequenced was naive CD4+ T cells from PBMCs. Described subset: CD45RA+ positively selected. The V gene is TRBV11-3, the J gene TRBJ2-5; 8 nucleotides match TRBD2. The sequence derives from a man in his late teens or twenties in good health. Some clones in this sample may be carry-over from other donors' samples. CDR3 residues: CASSVTSAGETQYF. The CDR3 coding sequence is TGTGCCAGCAGCGTGACTAGCGCTGGAGAGACCCAGTACTTC.